This note documents a single TCR beta chain sequence. These data come from a study of blood T cell repertoires in COVID-19. Across the whole study: T cells, B-cell-depleted T cells, or PBMCs supplied cDNA or gDNA.

The CDR3 is made up of 14 amino acids. Germline V CDR1 and CDR2: SGHAT, FQDESV (reference sequence). Trimming stripped 5 bases from V and 4 bases from J, with 14 bases between. TCRdb's table, derived via immunoSEQ multiplex PCR, lists solely in-frame clones and lacks some. Of 160,000 or so clones in the sample, around 82% were seen once. The receptor was isolated from a man between 60 and 75 years old with active or convalescent COVID-19. This sequence joins TRBV11-1 and TRBJ1-2; D is undetermined. The sample taken for sequencing was peripheral blood. The chain's CDR3 is CASSTADSAYGYTF. For the CDR3, the DNA is TGTGCCAGCAGCACGGCGGACTCGGCCTATGGCTACACCTTC.